Shown below are 26 T cell receptor beta chains from a single sample sequenced in a study of cytomegalovirus exposure and HLA in healthy donors. In the PCR, 60 Vbeta and 13 Jbeta primers were used. TCRdb's table, derived via immunoSEQ multiplex PCR, lists solely in-frame clones and lacks some. Of tens of thousands of clones in the sample, approximately 86% are singletons; the top ten hold roughly 8%. The source material was PBMCs. The source of these receptors is a woman aged 40 to 55 in good health and CMV-seropositive.

This clone came up once. The chain uses TRBV9 and TRBJ1-1; D gene uncertain. This CDR3 spans 15 amino acids. Trimming removed 2 bases at V and 3 bases at J, with 14 bases between. Per the germline V gene, CDR1 is SGDLS and CDR2 is YYNGEE. The CDR3 is CASSVYRNSYTEAFF. CDR3 nucleotides: TGTGCCAGCAGCGTGTATAGAAATTCCTACACTGAAGCTTTCTTT. Full variable domain (outside the CDR3, taken from reference TRBV9 and TRBJ1-1): DSGVTQTPKHLITATGQRVTLRCSPRSGDLSVYWYQQSLDQGLQFLIQYYNGEERAKGNILERFSAQQFPDLHSELNLSSLELGDSALYFCASSVYRNSYTEAFFGQGTRLTVV.

DNA for the CDR3: TGTGCCAGCTCACCACCTCCGGGAGTTTACGAGCAGTACTTC. Protein sequence: CASSPPPGVYEQYF. The genes are TRBV18 and TRBJ2-7, with TRBD2 as a possible D gene (6 bases). This CDR3 comprises 14 residues. Per germline, CDR1 KGHSH and CDR2 LQKENI. V was shortened by 0 bases and J by 4 bases, with 10 bases between the two germline ends.

The chain recombines TRBV7-9 with TRBJ1-2, with D perhaps TRBD1 (6 bases). The germline V gene encodes CDR1 SEHNR and CDR2 FQNEAQ (reference sequence). Trimming removed 5 bases from V and 8 bases from J, with 24 bases in between. This CDR3 contains 16 residues. The DNA of the CDR3 is TGTGCCAGCAGCAAGGGGGGGGGATCCCTCCAGGGCGGCTACACCTTC. Translation gives CASSKGGGSLQGGYTF.

The V call is TRBV18, the J call TRBJ2-4; perhaps TRBD1 as D (5 bases). CDR1 and CDR2 from the germline V gene are KGHSH and LQKENI. The V end lost 4 bases, the J end lost 15 bases, and 19 bases lay between the germline ends. This CDR3 has 13 residues. As DNA, the CDR3 is TGTGCCAGCTCACAGAATCAGGGCGAAACCCTGTACTTC. Translation: CASSQNQGETLYF.

This clone was counted a single time. The chain links TRBV6-6 to TRBJ1-2; no clear D. The length of the CDR3 is 11 residues. Trimming pared 7 bases from V and 6 bases from J, leaving 9 bases between. Germline V gene sequence: CDR1 MNHNY, CDR2 SVGAGI (reference sequence). The CDR3 DNA sequence: TGTGCCAGCAACGGTGTGAATGGCTACACCTTC. It translates to CASNGVNGYTF.

This chain uses TRBV27 with TRBJ1-4, with TRBD1 matching over 8 bases. This CDR3 has 13 residues. Germline V gene sequence: CDR1 MNHEY, CDR2 SMNVEV (reference sequence). Trimming took 7 bases from V and 7 from J; bases not matched to a gene: 5. CDR3 region: CASKTGGSEKLFF. The CDR3, as DNA: TGTGCCAGCAAAACAGGGGGGAGTGAAAAACTGTTTTTT.

V and J are TRBV30 and TRBJ2-5, with 8 bases identical to TRBD2. J was trimmed by 6 bases and V by 1 base; bases with no gene match: 16. The CDR3 contains 17 residues. Per germline, CDR1 GTSNPN and CDR2 SVGIG (reference sequence). CDR3 sequence (DNA): TGTGCCTGGAGTGCCGGCCTGGCGGGGGGATCTAGCCAGACCCAGTACTTC. Its translation: CAWSAGLAGGSSQTQYF.

The chain links TRBV28 to TRBJ2-2; 9 bases map to TRBD2. Germline V gene data show CDR1 as MDHEN and CDR2 as SYDVKM. Losses at the gene ends were 2 bases for V and 7 bases for J; bases not matched to a gene: 8. CDR3 size: 16 residues. DNA of the CDR3: TGTGCCAGCAGTTTAGCGGGAGGGCCGAAAGTCGGGGAGCTGTTTTTT. This sequence encodes CASSLAGGPKVGELFF.

The gene calls are TRBV7-2 and TRBJ2-7; TRBD1 might be the D (7 bases). V was clipped by 4 bases and J by 6 bases, with 19 bases between them. The CDR3 is 15 residues long. The germline V gene has CDR1 SGHTA and CDR2 FQGNSA. CDR3 in DNA: TGTGCCAGCAGCTCAAAGGAGGGGGCAGGGCGCGAGCAGTACTTC. It encodes CASSSKEGAGREQYF.

The rearrangement links TRBV25-1 to TRBJ2-5; D not resolved. Deletions cut 7 bases from V and 5 bases from J, with 11 bases between. Germline CDR1 reads MGHDK; CDR2 reads SYGVNS. The CDR3 length is 12 residues. CDR3 sequence: CASNGFRETQYF. CDR3 in DNA: TGTGCCAGCAATGGCTTCAGGGAGACCCAGTACTTC. Supplemented by reference TRBV25-1 and TRBJ2-5, the full variable domain reads EADIYQTPRYLVIGTGKKITLECSQTMGHDKMYWYQQDPGMELHLIHYSYGVNSTEKGDLSSESTVSRIRTEHFPLTLESARPSHTSQYLCASNGFRETQYFGPGTRLLVL.

The genes are TRBV15 and TRBJ2-7; possible D gene TRBD2, 5 bases. The CDR3 runs 13 residues. Trimming left V 4 bases short and J 5 bases short, with 12 bases between. The germline V gene encodes CDR1 LNHNV and CDR2 YYDKDF (reference sequence). The CDR3 protein is CATSNPGIDEQYF. The DNA for the CDR3 is TGTGCCACCAGCAACCCCGGGATAGACGAGCAGTACTTC.

V usage is TRBV6-5 and J usage is TRBJ1-1; TRBD1 is a possible D gene (5 bases). Germline V CDR1 and CDR2: MNHEY, SVGAGI. V was shortened by 7 bases and J by 1 base, with 10 bases between the two germline ends. This CDR3 is built from 13 residues. CDR3 in amino acids: CASKGQENTEAFF. The CDR3 DNA reads as TGTGCCAGCAAAGGACAAGAGAACACTGAAGCTTTCTTT.

In this sample, this clone turned up once. The rearrangement joins TRBV10-3 to TRBJ2-3, with 10 nucleotides matching TRBD2. Losses at the gene ends were 3 bases for V and 3 bases for J; bases not matched to a gene: 6. The germline gives CDR1 ENHRY, CDR2 SYGVKD. This CDR3 spans 16 amino acids. CDR3 DNA: TGTGCCATCAGTGACTCTAGCGGGAGTTCGACAGATACGCAGTATTTT. It is translated as CAISDSSGSSTDTQYF.

This chain connects TRBV6-5 to TRBJ1-2; 7 bases fit TRBD1. Per the germline V gene, CDR1 is MNHEY and CDR2 is SVGAGI. V dropped 4 bases and J dropped 4; count of bases not matched to a gene: 3. The CDR3 runs 13 residues. As DNA, the CDR3 is TGTGCCAGCAGTTCTTGGGACAGCTATGGCTACACCTTC. Its protein product is CASSSWDSYGYTF.

This clone was seen just once. At the DNA level, this CDR3 is encoded by other sequences in the same sample as well. The CDR3 nucleotides are TGTGCCAGCAGCCTCGGACAGGGGGCGGACAATGAGCAGTTCTTC. Protein sequence: CASSLGQGADNEQFF. The gene calls are TRBV7-9 and TRBJ2-1; TRBD1 matches at 11 bases. Germline assignment: CDR1 SEHNR and CDR2 FQNEAQ (reference sequence). V trimming: 5 bases; J trimming: 5 bases; junction bases outside the gene matches: 5. CDR3 size: 15 residues.

The genes are TRBV7-2 and TRBJ2-1; a weak D match, TRBD2 (6 bases). Germline V gives CDR1 SGHTA, CDR2 FQGNSA. V lost 0 bases, J lost 9 bases, and 12 bases lay in between. This CDR3 spans 14 amino acids. The CDR3 DNA sequence: TGTGCCAGCAGCTTAGCGACTAGTATCACTGAGCAGTTCTTC. Its translation is CASSLATSITEQFF.

CDR3 bases: TGTGCCAGCATCCTGGGGCTACCTAATGAAAAACTGTTTTTT. Residues: CASILGLPNEKLFF. The V gene is TRBV6-1, the J gene TRBJ1-4, with D perhaps TRBD1 (5 bases). Trimming removed 7 bases at V and 3 bases at J, with 12 bases between. The CDR3 is made up of 14 amino acids. Germline CDR1 MNHNS, CDR2 SASEGT.

V is TRBV7-3 and J is TRBJ2-6, with D possibly being TRBD2 (5 bases). Germline CDR1 and CDR2: SGHTA and FQGTGA. This CDR3 spans 19 amino acids. V lost 5 bases to trimming and J lost 0 bases, with 20 bases between them. CDR3 coding DNA: TGTGCCAGCAGCCCTCAGAGGGTGGCAGCAGACTCTGGGGCCAACGTCCTGACTTTC. Translated, it gives CASSPQRVAADSGANVLTF.

The chain combines TRBV19 with TRBJ1-1; 11 bases fit TRBD1. Germline V gene data show CDR1 as LNHDA and CDR2 as SQIVND (reference sequence). CDR3 size: 13 residues. Trimming at V came to 7 bases and at J to 7 bases, leaving 5 bases not matched to a gene. CDR3: CASIRTGGSEAFF. The CDR3 nucleotides read TGTGCCAGTATCCGGACAGGGGGCAGTGAAGCTTTCTTT.

The CDR3: CAISAGGNEQFF. Written as DNA, the CDR3 is TGTGCCATCAGTGCGGGGGGCAATGAGCAGTTCTTC. The genes are TRBV10-3 and TRBJ2-1; 7 bases are a match to TRBD2. Per the germline V gene, CDR1 is ENHRY and CDR2 is SYGVKD. The ends lost 4 bases at V and 6 bases at J; junction bases unmatched: 0. The CDR3 runs to 12 residues.

This chain uses TRBV5-8 with TRBJ2-5, with a weak D call TRBD1 (5 bases). This CDR3 is 17 amino acids long. Trimming pared 4 bases from V and 1 base from J, leaving 20 bases between. Per the germline V gene, CDR1 is SGHTS and CDR2 is YDEGEE. CDR3 bases: TGTGCCAGCAGCCTCGTACTGCAGACAGTCAGCCAAGAGACCCAGTACTTC. Translated: CASSLVLQTVSQETQYF.

The CDR3 DNA reads TGTGCCAGCACCCGCCGGACAGGGGGCTGGGGGTTCTTC. It encodes CASTRRTGGWGFF. V gene TRBV6-1 combines with J gene TRBJ2-1; 11 bases match TRBD1. Per the germline V gene, CDR1 is MNHNS and CDR2 is SASEGT. CDR3 length: 13 amino acids. J was trimmed by 15 bases and V by 7 bases; bases with no gene match: 11.

The V call is TRBV21-1, the J call TRBJ1-2. TRBV21-1 is listed as a pseudogene. The CDR3 runs to 12 residues. CDR3 amino acids: CASRKILYGYTF. The DNA for the CDR3 is TGTGCCAGCAGGAAAATACTCTATGGCTACACCTTC.

V gene TRBV28 combines with J gene TRBJ2-7; TRBD2 is a possible D gene (7 bases). CDR3 length: 13 residues. CDR1 MDHEN and CDR2 SYDVKM come from the germline V gene. Between the trimmed V and J ends, which lost 3 bases and 3 bases, there was a span of 9 bases. Here the CDR3 reads CASSFGGLYEQYF. CDR3 nucleotides: TGTGCCAGCAGTTTCGGGGGGCTCTACGAGCAGTACTTC.

The V and J genes are TRBV30 and TRBJ2-6; D uncertain. CDR3 length equals 13 residues. CDR1 is GTSNPN and CDR2 is SVGIG in the germline V gene (reference sequence). V lost 6 bases and J 0 bases, leaving 6 bases between the germline ends. The CDR3 sequence: CACSSSGANVLTF. In DNA form, the CDR3 reads TGTGCCTGTTCGAGCTCTGGGGCCAACGTCCTGACTTTC.

The chain carries TRBV21-1 and TRBJ2-7; TRBD1 was called by the table and not checked on the DNA. TRBV21-1 is flagged as a pseudogene. This CDR3 comprises 13 residues. The CDR3 protein is CASMGRGSYEQYF. The DNA for the CDR3 is TGTGCCAGCATGGGCAGGGGATCCTACGAGCAGTACTTC.